These T cell receptor beta chains were read from a single sample in a study of cytomegalovirus exposure and HLA in healthy donors. Method: immunoSEQ multiplex PCR; TCRdb's copy keeps in-frame clones and lacks some. The sample lists 160,000 or so clones, roughly 89% occurring once. Sequencing was performed on PBMCs. These TCRs come from a woman in her 30s in good health and CMV-seronegative. Both conserved end residues are part of each CDR3. The D gene is left open where the match is weak. Clone size is shown for a subset of rows, as once, few, many or a class of expanded clone.

abundance: NA
v_gene: TRBV7-8
d_gene: TRBD2
j_gene: TRBJ2-1
len: 19
CDR3nt: TGTGCCAGCAGCTTATTTCGGGGGACTAGCGGGTCCCCTGGGGATGAGCAGTTCTTC
CDR3aa: CASSLFRGTSGSPGDEQFF

abundance: NA
v_gene: TRBV6-5
d_gene: TRBD1
j_gene: TRBJ1-1
len: 13
CDR3nt: TGTGCCAGCAGTCCCCCCCGACAGGGTATAGCTTTCTTT
CDR3aa: CASSPPRQGIAFF

abundance: NA
v_gene: TRBV7-8
d_gene: NA
j_gene: TRBJ2-7
len: 15
CDR3nt: TGTGCCAGCAGCTTCCGAGACTCCGGTGGCGACGAGCAGTACTTC
CDR3aa: CASSFRDSGGDEQYF

abundance: NA
v_gene: TRBV9
d_gene: TRBD1
j_gene: TRBJ1-4
len: 15
CDR3nt: TGTGCCAGCAGCCCGGGACAGCGAGATAATGAAAAACTGTTTTTT
CDR3aa: CASSPGQRDNEKLFF

abundance: NA
v_gene: TRBV7-2
d_gene: TRBD1
j_gene: TRBJ2-5
len: 17
CDR3nt: TGTGCCAGCAGCTTCGACCAGGGACAGGGTTCGATCAGGGGCCAGTACTTC
CDR3aa: CASSFDQGQGSIRGQYF

abundance: NA
v_gene: TRBV7-8
d_gene: NA
j_gene: TRBJ1-5
len: 14
CDR3nt: TGTGCCAGCAGCTCAGGTGTAGGCTGCCAGCCCCAGCATTTT
CDR3aa: CASSSGVGCQPQHF

abundance: NA
v_gene: TRBV10-2
d_gene: TRBD2
j_gene: TRBJ2-1
len: 14
CDR3nt: TGCGCCAGCAGTGAGTTGAGCGGGGGGGTTGAGCAGTTCTTC
CDR3aa: CASSELSGGVEQFF

abundance: few
v_gene: TRBV7-9
d_gene: NA
j_gene: TRBJ1-3
len: 14
CDR3nt: TGTGCCAGCAGCCCCCCAGGGGTCGGAAACACCATATATTTT
CDR3aa: CASSPPGVGNTIYF

abundance: NA
v_gene: TRBV9
d_gene: TRBD1
j_gene: TRBJ2-2
len: 17
CDR3nt: TGTGCCAGCAGCGTAGGGGGCGGACAGGGCTACACCGGGGAGCTGTTTTTT
CDR3aa: CASSVGGGQGYTGELFF

abundance: NA
v_gene: TRBV2
d_gene: NA
j_gene: TRBJ2-1
len: 12
CDR3nt: TGTGCCAGCAGTGGGGGAGCGAGCGAGCAGTTCTTC
CDR3aa: CASSGGASEQFF

abundance: NA
v_gene: TRBV6-5
d_gene: TRBD2
j_gene: TRBJ2-3
len: 16
CDR3nt: TGTGCCAGCAGTTACCAGGGCGGGAGGAGCACAGATACGCAGTATTTT
CDR3aa: CASSYQGGRSTDTQYF

abundance: NA
v_gene: TRBV2
d_gene: TRBD2
j_gene: TRBJ2-3
len: 14
CDR3nt: TGTGCCAGCAGCCTTAGCGGGGGGGCAGATACGCAGTATTTT
CDR3aa: CASSLSGGADTQYF

abundance: NA
v_gene: TRBV28
d_gene: NA
j_gene: TRBJ2-1
len: 14
CDR3nt: TGTGCCGCCCGCCCCAGCGGAGTTCGCCAGGAGCAGTTCTTC
CDR3aa: CAARPSGVRQEQFF

abundance: NA
v_gene: TRBV7-2
d_gene: NA
j_gene: TRBJ1-2
len: 13
CDR3nt: TGTGCCAGCACGGCGGCGAGAATATATGGCTACACCTTC
CDR3aa: CASTAARIYGYTF

abundance: NA
v_gene: TRBV5-1
d_gene: TRBD1
j_gene: TRBJ1-5
len: 16
CDR3nt: TGCGCCAGCAGCTCTGGACAGGGTAATAGCAATCAGCCCCAGCATTTT
CDR3aa: CASSSGQGNSNQPQHF

abundance: NA
v_gene: TRBV11-1
d_gene: NA
j_gene: TRBJ1-3
len: 14
CDR3nt: TGTGCCAGCAGCATCCGACACTCTGGAAACACCATATATTTT
CDR3aa: CASSIRHSGNTIYF

abundance: NA
v_gene: TRBV11-3
d_gene: NA
j_gene: TRBJ1-3
len: 16
CDR3nt: TGTGCCAGCAGCTTAGGGGGAGCCTCCTCTGGAAACACCATATATTTT
CDR3aa: CASSLGGASSGNTIYF

abundance: NA
v_gene: TRBV19
d_gene: NA
j_gene: TRBJ2-7
len: 13
CDR3nt: TGTGCCCAGACGGCTAGTTCGGCCTACGAGCAGTACTTC
CDR3aa: CAQTASSAYEQYF

abundance: NA
v_gene: TRBV28
d_gene: TRBD1
j_gene: TRBJ1-2
len: 12
CDR3nt: TGTGCCAGCCTTTGGACAGGGGACGGCTACACCTTC
CDR3aa: CASLWTGDGYTF

abundance: NA
v_gene: TRBV27
d_gene: NA
j_gene: TRBJ2-1
len: 15
CDR3nt: TGTGCCAGCAGTTTAGGGGCAGGGAGGCACAATGAGCAGTTCTTC
CDR3aa: CASSLGAGRHNEQFF

abundance: NA
v_gene: TRBV11-2
d_gene: TRBD1
j_gene: TRBJ1-1
len: 16
CDR3nt: TGTGCCAGCAGCTTAGGGACAGGGAGGAGAGACACTGAAGCTTTCTTT
CDR3aa: CASSLGTGRRDTEAFF

abundance: NA
v_gene: TRBV6-6
d_gene: NA
j_gene: TRBJ2-5
len: 15
CDR3nt: TGTGCCAGCAGAGCTACCTGGACATCTCAAGAGACCCAGTACTTC
CDR3aa: CASRATWTSQETQYF

abundance: few
v_gene: TRBV4-3
d_gene: NA
j_gene: TRBJ1-2
len: 16
CDR3nt: TGCGCCAGCAGCCAAGATCCGACAGCAACTAACTATGGCTACACCTTC
CDR3aa: CASSQDPTATNYGYTF

abundance: NA
v_gene: TRBV7-9
d_gene: NA
j_gene: TRBJ1-1
len: 13
CDR3nt: TGTGCCAGCAGCCACGGACAGAACACTGAAGCTTTCTTT
CDR3aa: CASSHGQNTEAFF

abundance: NA
v_gene: TRBV19
d_gene: NA
j_gene: TRBJ2-5
len: 13
CDR3nt: TGTGCCAGTAGTATAGTTGCAGAGAGGGCCCAGTACTTC
CDR3aa: CASSIVAERAQYF

abundance: NA
v_gene: TRBV19
d_gene: NA
j_gene: TRBJ2-2
len: 15
CDR3nt: TGTGCCAGCATCCAAGGGGGGGCCCCCAAGGGGGAGCTGTTTTTT
CDR3aa: CASIQGGAPKGELFF

abundance: NA
v_gene: TRBV6-5
d_gene: NA
j_gene: TRBJ2-5
len: 16
CDR3nt: TGTGCCAGCAGTTACCTAGGCCCAGCGGCCCGCCCTACCCAGTACTTC
CDR3aa: CASSYLGPAARPTQYF

abundance: NA
v_gene: TRBV7-9
d_gene: NA
j_gene: TRBJ1-4
len: 13
CDR3nt: TGTGCCAGCAGCCTCCCAGGGGAGGAAAAACTGTTTTTT
CDR3aa: CASSLPGEEKLFF

abundance: NA
v_gene: TRBV21-1
d_gene: NA
j_gene: TRBJ2-6
len: 20
CDR3nt: NA
CDR3aa: CASSKRVAKGAISGANVLTF

abundance: NA
v_gene: TRBV9
d_gene: NA
j_gene: TRBJ2-1
len: 11
CDR3nt: TGTGCCAGCAGCGTAGCTTATGAGCAGTTCTTC
CDR3aa: CASSVAYEQFF

abundance: once
v_gene: TRBV28
d_gene: TRBD2
j_gene: TRBJ2-1
len: 19
CDR3nt: TGTGCCAGCAGTGGGGGGGCCTTGGGGCGGGAGGGCTACTACAATGAGCAGTTCTTC
CDR3aa: CASSGGALGREGYYNEQFF

abundance: NA
v_gene: TRBV7-6
d_gene: TRBD1
j_gene: TRBJ2-7
len: 13
CDR3nt: TGTGCCAGCAGTTTCACTACAGGGGGCGAGCAGTACTTC
CDR3aa: CASSFTTGGEQYF

abundance: NA
v_gene: TRBV5-1
d_gene: NA
j_gene: TRBJ1-3
len: 15
CDR3nt: TGCGCCAGCAGCTTTGGCGGCAGCTCTGGAAACACCATATATTTT
CDR3aa: CASSFGGSSGNTIYF

abundance: once
v_gene: TRBV30
d_gene: NA
j_gene: TRBJ1-1
len: 17
CDR3nt: TGTGCCTGGAGTCGGGGAGGGGTGGGACGGAGCGGCACTGAAGCTTTCTTT
CDR3aa: CAWSRGGVGRSGTEAFF

abundance: NA
v_gene: TRBV2
d_gene: TRBD2
j_gene: TRBJ2-7
len: 15
CDR3nt: TGTGCCAGCAGTGAAGAGCGGGGAACGAGGAACGAGCAGTACTTC
CDR3aa: CASSEERGTRNEQYF

abundance: NA
v_gene: TRBV4-3
d_gene: TRBD2
j_gene: TRBJ2-1
len: 17
CDR3nt: TGCGCCAGCAGCCAAGACCGGAGCGGGGGGGTCTACAATGAGCAGTTCTTC
CDR3aa: CASSQDRSGGVYNEQFF

abundance: NA
v_gene: TRBV6-1
d_gene: NA
j_gene: TRBJ2-2
len: 13
CDR3nt: TGTGCCAGCAGGGCAGGGGCGGCCGGGGAGCTGTTTTTT
CDR3aa: CASRAGAAGELFF

abundance: NA
v_gene: TRBV14
d_gene: NA
j_gene: TRBJ1-1
len: 15
CDR3nt: TGTGCCAGCAGCCAAGAAGTAGGGACACACACTGAAGCTTTCTTT
CDR3aa: CASSQEVGTHTEAFF

abundance: NA
v_gene: TRBV28
d_gene: TRBD2
j_gene: TRBJ2-7
len: 16
CDR3nt: TGTGCCAGCAGTTCCCCCGGCAGCGGGAGACCCTACGAGCAGTACTTC
CDR3aa: CASSSPGSGRPYEQYF

abundance: NA
v_gene: TRBV5-8
d_gene: TRBD2
j_gene: TRBJ2-3
len: 16
CDR3nt: TGTGCCAGCAGCCCTGGACTAGGCGTTAGCACAGATACGCAGTATTTT
CDR3aa: CASSPGLGVSTDTQYF

abundance: NA
v_gene: TRBV18
d_gene: TRBD2
j_gene: TRBJ2-5
len: 15
CDR3nt: TGTGCCAGCTCACCACCGAAAACTAGCGCCGAGACCCAGTACTTC
CDR3aa: CASSPPKTSAETQYF

abundance: NA
v_gene: TRBV10-3
d_gene: NA
j_gene: TRBJ2-7
len: 12
CDR3nt: TGTGCCATCAGTGAGTTGGAGAGCGAGCAGTACTTC
CDR3aa: CAISELESEQYF